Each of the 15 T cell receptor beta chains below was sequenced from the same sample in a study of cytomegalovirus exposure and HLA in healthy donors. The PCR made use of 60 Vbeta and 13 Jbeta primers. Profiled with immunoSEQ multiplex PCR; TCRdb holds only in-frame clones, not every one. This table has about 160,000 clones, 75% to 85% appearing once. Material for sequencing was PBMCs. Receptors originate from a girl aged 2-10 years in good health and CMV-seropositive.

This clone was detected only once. Here the CDR3 DNA reads TGTGCCAGCTCCCAGGGACAGGGGGCAGTAGCTGAAGCTTTCTTT. This encodes CASSQGQGAVAEAFF. V usage is TRBV18 and J usage is TRBJ1-1; TRBD1 matches at 12 bases. The junction had 8 bases not matched to a gene; V was cut back by 6 bases and J by 6 bases. This CDR3 has 15 residues. Germline V gene data show CDR1 as KGHSH and CDR2 as LQKENI.

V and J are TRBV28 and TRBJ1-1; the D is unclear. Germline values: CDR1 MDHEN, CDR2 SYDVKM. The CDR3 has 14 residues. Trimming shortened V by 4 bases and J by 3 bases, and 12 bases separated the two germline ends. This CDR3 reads CASSSGGRDTEAFF. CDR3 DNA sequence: TGTGCCAGCAGTTCGGGAGGAAGAGACACTGAAGCTTTCTTT.

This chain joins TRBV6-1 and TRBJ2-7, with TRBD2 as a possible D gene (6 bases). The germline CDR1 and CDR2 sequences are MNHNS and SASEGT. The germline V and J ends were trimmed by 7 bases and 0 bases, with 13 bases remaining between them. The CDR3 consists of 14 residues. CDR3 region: CASTTRGISYEQYF. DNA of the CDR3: TGTGCCAGCACCACACGGGGGATCTCCTACGAGCAGTACTTC.

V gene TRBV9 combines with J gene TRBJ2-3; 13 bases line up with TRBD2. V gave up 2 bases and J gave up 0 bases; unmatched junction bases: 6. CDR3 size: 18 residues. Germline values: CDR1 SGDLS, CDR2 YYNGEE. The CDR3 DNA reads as TGTGCCAGCAGCGTTGGGACTAGCGGGGTGTCTAGCACAGATACGCAGTATTTT. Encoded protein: CASSVGTSGVSSTDTQYF.

CDR3 nucleotide sequence: TGCGCCAGCAGCCAACCGAGGACTAGGGACAATGAGCAGTTCTTC. Translated: CASSQPRTRDNEQFF. The chain employs TRBV4-1 and TRBJ2-1, with 7 bases lining up with TRBD2. In germline, CDR1 is MGHRA, CDR2 YSYEKL. This CDR3 spans 15 amino acids. J lost 5 bases, V lost 2 bases, and 6 bases had no gene match.

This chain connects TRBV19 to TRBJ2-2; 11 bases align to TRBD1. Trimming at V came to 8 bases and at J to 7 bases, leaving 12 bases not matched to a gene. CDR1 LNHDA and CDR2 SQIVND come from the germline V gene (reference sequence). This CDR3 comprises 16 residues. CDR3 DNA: TGTGCCAGTCAACCGTGGACAGGGGGCCAAAACGGGGAGCTGTTTTTT. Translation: CASQPWTGGQNGELFF.

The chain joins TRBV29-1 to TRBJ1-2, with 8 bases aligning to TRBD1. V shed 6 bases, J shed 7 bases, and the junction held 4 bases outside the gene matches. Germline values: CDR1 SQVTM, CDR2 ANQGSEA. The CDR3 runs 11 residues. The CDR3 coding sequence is TGCAGCGTGGACAGGGCCCCTGGCTACACCTTC. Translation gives CSVDRAPGYTF.

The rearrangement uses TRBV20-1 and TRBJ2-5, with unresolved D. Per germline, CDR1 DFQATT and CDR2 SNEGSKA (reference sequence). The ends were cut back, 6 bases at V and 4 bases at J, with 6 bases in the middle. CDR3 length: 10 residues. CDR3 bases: TGCAGTGCAGAGCGAGAGACCCAGTACTTC. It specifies CSAERETQYF.

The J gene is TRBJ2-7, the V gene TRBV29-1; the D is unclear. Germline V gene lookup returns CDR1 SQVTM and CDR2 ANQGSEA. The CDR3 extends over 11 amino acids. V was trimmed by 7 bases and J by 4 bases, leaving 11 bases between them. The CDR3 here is CSDDSQYEQYF. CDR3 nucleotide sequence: TGCAGCGACGATAGCCAGTACGAGCAGTACTTC.

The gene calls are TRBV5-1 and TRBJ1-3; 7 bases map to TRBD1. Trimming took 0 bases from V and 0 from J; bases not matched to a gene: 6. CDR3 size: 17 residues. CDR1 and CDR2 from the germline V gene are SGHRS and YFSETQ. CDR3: CASSLVGGTVSGNTIYF. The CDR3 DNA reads TGCGCCAGCAGCTTGGTAGGGGGGACAGTCTCTGGAAACACCATATATTTT. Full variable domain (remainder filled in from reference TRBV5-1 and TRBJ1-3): KAGVTQTPRYLIKTRGQQVTLSCSPISGHRSVSWYQQTPGQGLQFLFEYFSETQRNKGNFPGRFSGRQFSNSRSEMNVSTLELGDSALYLCASSLVGGTVSGNTIYFGEGSWLTVV.

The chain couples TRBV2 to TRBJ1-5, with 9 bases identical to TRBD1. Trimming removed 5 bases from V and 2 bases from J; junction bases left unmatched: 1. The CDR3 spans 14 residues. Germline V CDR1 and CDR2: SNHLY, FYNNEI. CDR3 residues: CASSWTGGNQPQHF. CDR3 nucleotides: TGTGCCAGCAGTTGGACAGGGGGCAATCAGCCCCAGCATTTT.

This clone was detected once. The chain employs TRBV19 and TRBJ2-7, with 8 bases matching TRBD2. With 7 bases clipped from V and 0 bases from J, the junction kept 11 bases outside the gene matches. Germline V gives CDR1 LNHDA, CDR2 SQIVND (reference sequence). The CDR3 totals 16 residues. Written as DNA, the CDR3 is TGTGCCAGTAATAAGGACGAGCGGGAGTCCTCCTACGAGCAGTACTTC. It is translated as CASNKDERESSYEQYF. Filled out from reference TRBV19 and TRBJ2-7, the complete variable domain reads DGGITQSPKYLFRKEGQNVTLSCEQNLNHDAMYWYRQDPGQGLRLIYYSQIVNDFQKGDIAEGYSVSREKKESFPLTVTSAQKNPTAFYLCASNKDERESSYEQYFGPGTRLTVT.

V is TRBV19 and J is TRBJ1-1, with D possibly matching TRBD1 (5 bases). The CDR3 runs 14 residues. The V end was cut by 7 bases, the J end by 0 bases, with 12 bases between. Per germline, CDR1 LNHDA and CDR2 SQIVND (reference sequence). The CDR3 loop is CASTGRGVNTEAFF. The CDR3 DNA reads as TGTGCCAGTACCGGGAGAGGGGTGAACACTGAAGCTTTCTTT.

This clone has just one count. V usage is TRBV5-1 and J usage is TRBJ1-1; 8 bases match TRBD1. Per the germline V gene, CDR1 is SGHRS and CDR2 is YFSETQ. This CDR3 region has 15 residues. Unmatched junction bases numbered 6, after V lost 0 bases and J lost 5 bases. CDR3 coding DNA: TGCGCCAGCAGCTTGGTCGGCAGGGGGCGTACTGAAGCTTTCTTT. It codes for CASSLVGRGRTEAFF.

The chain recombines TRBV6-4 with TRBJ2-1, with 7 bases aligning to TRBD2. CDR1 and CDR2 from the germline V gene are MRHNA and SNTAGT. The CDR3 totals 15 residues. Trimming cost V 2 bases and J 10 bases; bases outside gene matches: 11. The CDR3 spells CASSDGSGGSGEQFF. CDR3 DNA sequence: TGTGCCAGCAGTGACGGGTCGGGAGGTTCAGGGGAGCAGTTCTTC.